These 5 T cell receptor beta chains came from one sample sequenced in a study of beta chain features in type 1 diabetes listed by TCRdb under 2018. Results the study describes overall, beyond this receptor: Type 1 diabetes patients showed a moderate but significant shortening of TCRB CDR3 length in all four CD4+ subsets.

The library was generated by the immunoSEQ multiplex PCR assay. The entire isolated RNA was reverse transcribed using the High Capacity cDNA Reverse Transcription Kit, and thus expressed TCRB transcripts were sequenced. TCRdb holds this immuneACCESS table with in-frame rearrangements only. Some clones are missing; in checked studies, unresolved V genes explain under half, and the rest has no known cause. The sample data list 160,000 or so clones, and about 8.1% of these were observed just once. Around 0.5% of the sample belongs to the ten largest clones. No antigen is known for these receptors. The source material was central memory CD4+ T cells from blood. These receptors originate from a woman between 18 and 29 years old with type 1 diabetes.

This clone turned up a few times. The gene calls are TRBV30 and TRBJ1-1, with D uncertain. The CDR3 has 15 amino acids. Germline loops: CDR1 GTSNPN, CDR2 SVGIG (reference sequence). With 0 bases removed from V and 2 bases from J, the gap between germline ends came to 13 bases. CDR3 nucleotides: TGTGCCTGGAGTGTCAGTTTCACAGCCAACACTGAAGCTTTCTTT. Encoded protein: CAWSVSFTANTEAFF.

This clone has more than one count but fewer than ten. This rearrangement joins TRBV5-4 to TRBJ1-2; the match to TRBD1 covers 7 bases. CDR3 size: 13 residues. J gave up 1 base and V 4 bases, and 1 base lay outside the gene matches. From germline, CDR1 is SGHNT and CDR2 YYREEE (reference sequence). In DNA form, the CDR3 reads TGTGCCAGCAGCCGGGACAGTAACTATGGCTACACCTTC. Encoded protein: CASSRDSNYGYTF.

The rearrangement joins TRBV6-1 to TRBJ1-5; 11 bases align to TRBD1. Germline CDR1 is MNHNS and CDR2 is SASEGT. The CDR3 is made up of 15 amino acids. Trimming removed 5 bases from V and 6 bases from J; junction bases left unmatched: 6. CDR3 DNA sequence: TGTGCCAGCAGTAGCCCCGGACAGGGGGCTCAGCCCCAGCATTTT. This sequence encodes CASSSPGQGAQPQHF.

V gene TRBV2 combines with J gene TRBJ1-2; TRBD1 might be the D (6 bases). The ends were cut back, 6 bases at V and 2 bases at J, with 10 bases in the middle. Per germline, CDR1 SNHLY and CDR2 FYNNEI. The CDR3 consists of 13 residues. The CDR3 is CASSGDTNYGYTF. DNA for the CDR3: TGTGCCAGCAGCGGGGACACAAACTATGGCTACACCTTC.

The V gene is TRBV18, the J gene TRBJ2-4; D may be TRBD1 (5 bases). The germline V and J ends were trimmed by 0 bases and 0 bases, with 18 bases remaining between them. This CDR3 has 19 amino acids. Germline CDR1 reads KGHSH; CDR2 reads LQKENI. For the CDR3, the DNA is TGTGCCAGCTCACCACCGGTGCAGGGAAGGTTACTAGCCAAAAACATTCAGTACTTC. It yields the protein CASSPPVQGRLLAKNIQYF.